This entry lists 19 T cell receptor beta chains sequenced from one sample in a study of beta chain features in type 1 diabetes. Study results and limitations: All four CD4+ subsets from Type 1 diabetes patients carried moderately but significantly shorter TCRB CDR3s.

Every bit of the isolated RNA underwent reverse transcription, so sequencing read expressed TCRB transcripts. Only in-frame clones appear in the TCRdb table, and some are missing; sequencing was by immunoSEQ multiplex PCR. The sample consists of under 150,000 clones, 15% to 20% of them appearing once. Antigens for these TCRs are unknown. What was sequenced was central memory CD4+ T cells from blood. These receptors were obtained from a man younger than 35 with type 1 diabetes.

This clone was detected ten times or more. The chain has TRBV5-1 and TRBJ2-7; 8 bases fit TRBD2. V trimming: 3 bases; J trimming: 5 bases; junction bases outside the gene matches: 7. In germline, CDR1 is SGHRS, CDR2 YFSETQ. The CDR3 loop spans 14 amino acids. CDR3 sequence: CASSSTGTRDEQYF. The CDR3 coding sequence is TGCGCCAGCAGCTCAACCGGGACTAGGGACGAGCAGTACTTC.

The chain joins TRBV29-1 to TRBJ1-4; no firm D call. Per the germline V gene, CDR1 is SQVTM and CDR2 is ANQGSEA. CDR3 length: 12 amino acids. V was trimmed by 6 bases and J by 8 bases, leaving 13 bases between them. The CDR3 DNA reads TGCAGCGTCGGCAGGCCCGGAGAAAAACTGTTTTTT. Translated, it gives CSVGRPGEKLFF.

This clone was counted only a few times. The rearrangement links TRBV7-9 to TRBJ1-1, with no clear D. V was pared by 1 base and J by 0 bases, with 3 bases between. Germline CDR1 SEHNR, CDR2 FQNEAQ (reference sequence). The CDR3 runs 13 residues. The CDR3, as DNA: TGTGCCAGCAGCTTAGTTGTGAACACTGAAGCTTTCTTT. This codes for CASSLVVNTEAFF.

The genes are TRBV7-2 and TRBJ1-2; D ambiguous. Between the trimmed V and J ends, which lost 3 bases and 8 bases, there was a span of 16 bases. Per germline, CDR1 SGHTA and CDR2 FQGNSA. This CDR3 is 14 amino acids long. CDR3 amino acids: CASSFGSTRWGYTF. The CDR3, as DNA: TGTGCCAGCAGCTTTGGGAGCACCCGCTGGGGCTACACCTTC.

The DNA of the CDR3 is TGCGCCAGCAGCCCTAAAAACATTCAGTACTTC. Amino acids: CASSPKNIQYF. The gene calls are TRBV5-1 and TRBJ2-4; D gene unclear. The germline gives CDR1 SGHRS, CDR2 YFSETQ. Trimming stripped 4 bases from V and 4 bases from J, with 3 bases between. The CDR3 length is 11 residues.

The chain carries TRBV30 and TRBJ2-7, with 11 bases fitting TRBD2. The V gene end was trimmed by 5 bases and the J gene end by 6 bases; junction bases not matched to a gene: 6. Germline V gene sequence: CDR1 GTSNPN, CDR2 SVGIG (reference sequence). CDR3 length equals 13 residues. This CDR3 is CAWHSGRAIEQYF. CDR3 coding DNA: TGTGCCTGGCATAGCGGGAGGGCCATCGAGCAGTACTTC.

The CDR3 region has the DNA TGTGCCAGCTTAGCCCGCCCGGGACATATTCAAGAGACCCAGTACTTC. As protein: CASLARPGHIQETQYF. This chain connects TRBV18 to TRBJ2-5; D is perhaps TRBD1 (6 bases). This CDR3 region has 16 residues. Per germline, CDR1 KGHSH and CDR2 LQKENI. The V gene lost 7 bases and the J gene lost 2 bases, with 20 bases spanning the gap.

This clone came up many times. The CDR3 protein is CASSQSPRQYF. The CDR3 region has the DNA TGTGCCAGCAGCCAAAGTCCGCGGCAGTACTTC. This chain uses TRBV14 with TRBJ2-7; the D is unclear. The germline CDR1 and CDR2 sequences are SGHDN and FVKESK. CDR3 size: 11 residues. Trimming pared 2 bases from V and 9 bases from J, leaving 8 bases between.

As for this clone: This specimen includes other DNA sequences encoding the same CDR3. This chain links TRBV18 with TRBJ2-7, with 8 bases fitting TRBD2. V dropped 2 bases and J dropped 0; count of bases not matched to a gene: 3. The CDR3 spans 15 residues. Germline V gene sequence: CDR1 KGHSH, CDR2 LQKENI. CDR3: CASSPAGGPSYEQYF. The CDR3 DNA reads TGTGCCAGCTCACCAGCGGGGGGCCCCTCCTACGAGCAGTACTTC.

J is TRBJ1-5 and V is TRBV9; D uncertain. This CDR3 is built from 13 residues. From germline, CDR1 is SGDLS and CDR2 YYNGEE. V lost 3 bases and J 4 bases, leaving 8 bases between the germline ends. CDR3 nucleotides: TGTGCCAGCAGCGAGACACGTAATCAGCCCCAGCATTTT. Its translation: CASSETRNQPQHF.

As to this clone: This likely stems from a read error, as it lies one base from a far larger clone. This chain links TRBV5-6 with TRBJ2-6; D perhaps matches TRBD2 (6 bases). V gave up 10 bases and J gave up 4 bases, with 27 bases separating them. Germline V lookup: CDR1 SGHDT, CDR2 YYEEEE. This CDR3 is built from 18 residues. The CDR3, as DNA: TGTGCCTGCACCGCACCCGGGACTCCTGAGGTAGGGGCCAACGTCCTGACTTTC. Protein: CACTAPGTPEVGANVLTF.

This clone was detected only a few times. The chain joins TRBV28 to TRBJ2-7, with 9 bases aligning to TRBD2. V shed 5 bases, J shed 4 bases, and the junction held 9 bases outside the gene matches. Germline values: CDR1 MDHEN, CDR2 SYDVKM. CDR3 size: 15 residues. CDR3 protein: CASSQPSGEDYEQYF. In nucleotides, the CDR3 is TGTGCCAGCAGTCAACCTAGCGGGGAGGATTACGAGCAGTACTTC.

This clone appeared a few times. The V and J genes are TRBV2 and TRBJ1-1, with 7 bases fitting TRBD1. The CDR3 has 12 residues. Germline V CDR1 and CDR2: SNHLY, FYNNEI. J was trimmed by 7 bases and V by 6 bases; bases with no gene match: 5. The CDR3 bases are TGTGCCAGCAGCTACACAGGGGTTGAAGCTTTCTTT. Its protein is CASSYTGVEAFF.

The rearrangement links TRBV30 to TRBJ2-7; D is possibly TRBD1 or TRBD2 (5 bases each). CDR1 GTSNPN and CDR2 SVGIG come from the germline V gene (reference sequence). V was cut by 0 bases and J by 2 bases, with 11 bases left in between. The CDR3 length is 14 residues. The CDR3 protein is CAWSVFGATYEQYF. CDR3 DNA: TGTGCCTGGAGTGTATTCGGGGCGACCTACGAGCAGTACTTC.

This clone was seen a few times. The V gene is TRBV4-1, the J gene TRBJ2-3; D may be TRBD2 (5 bases). This CDR3 spans 16 amino acids. Between the trimmed V and J ends, which lost 2 bases and 5 bases, there was a span of 17 bases. Germline loops: CDR1 MGHRA, CDR2 YSYEKL. The CDR3 DNA is TGCGCCAGCAGCCAACCTAACCGGCGGGTAAGAGATACGCAGTATTTT. Protein: CASSQPNRRVRDTQYF.

The sample holds a few counts of this clone. This rearrangement joins TRBV5-1 to TRBJ2-1, with D tentatively TRBD2 (6 bases). This CDR3 spans 16 amino acids. Germline V gives CDR1 SGHRS, CDR2 YFSETQ. Trimming removed 0 bases at V and 5 bases at J, with 15 bases between. This chain's CDR3 is CASSLDAGKKDNEQFF. CDR3 bases: TGCGCCAGCAGCTTGGACGCGGGAAAGAAGGACAATGAGCAGTTCTTC.

This clone was seen only once. The chain recombines TRBV4-3 with TRBJ1-2; D gene ambiguous. The germline CDR1 and CDR2 sequences are LGHNA and YSLEER. Between the trimmed V and J ends, which lost 0 bases and 2 bases, there was a span of 13 bases. This CDR3 has 16 amino acids. CDR3 nucleotides: TGCGCCAGCAGCCAAGATCGGGATCCCTTGAACTATGGCTACACCTTC. Encoded protein: CASSQDRDPLNYGYTF.

The chain has TRBV7-9 and TRBJ1-4, with 8 bases lining up with TRBD1. The germline V gene has CDR1 SEHNR and CDR2 FQNEAQ (reference sequence). With V trimmed by 11 bases and J by 5 bases, 10 bases remained unmatched. This CDR3 contains 14 residues. Written as DNA, the CDR3 is TGTGCCCGGTGGACGGACAGGGAGAATGAAAAACTGTTTTTT. Protein: CARWTDRENEKLFF.

In regard to this clone: In the same sample, other DNA sequences code for this CDR3. V usage is TRBV30 and J usage is TRBJ2-7, with D possibly being TRBD2 (6 bases). The CDR3 consists of 13 residues. Germline V gene lookup returns CDR1 GTSNPN and CDR2 SVGIG (reference sequence). Trimming shortened V by 5 bases and J by 2 bases, and 13 bases separated the two germline ends. The CDR3 DNA follows: TGTGCCTGGCGACTTGGGGGGACCTACGAGCAGTACTTC. Residues: CAWRLGGTYEQYF. Using reference TRBV30 and TRBJ2-7 for the parts outside the CDR3, the full variable domain is SQTIHQWPATLVQPVGSPLSLECTVEGTSNPNLYWYRQAAGRGLQLLFYSVGIGQISSEVPQNLSASRPQDRQFILSSKKLLLSDSGFYLCAWRLGGTYEQYFGPGTRLTVT.